Described below is a single TCR beta chain sequence and its context. No antigen is known for it. These data originate in a study of cytomegalovirus exposure and HLA in healthy donors. Study-wide results and caveats: Researchers left out some V segments, among them TRBV6-2 and TRBV6-3, as indistinguishable.

Primers for the PCR totalled 60 Vbeta and 13 Jbeta. The method was immunoSEQ multiplex PCR; TCRdb's version includes in-frame clones alone and lacks a portion of them. In the table there are tens of thousands of clones, over 70% of which are singletons. CDR3 length equals 15 residues. With 5 bases clipped from V and 6 bases from J, the junction kept 7 bases outside the gene matches. CDR1 is KGHSH, CDR2 LQKENI, per germline. Material for sequencing was PBMCs. This chain connects TRBV18 to TRBJ1-4; 9 nucleotides agree with TRBD1. The sequence was obtained from a woman aged 40-49 years in good health and CMV-seronegative. This CDR3 is CASSAVQGADEKLFF. The CDR3 bases are TGTGCCAGCTCAGCCGTACAGGGGGCGGATGAAAAACTGTTTTTT.